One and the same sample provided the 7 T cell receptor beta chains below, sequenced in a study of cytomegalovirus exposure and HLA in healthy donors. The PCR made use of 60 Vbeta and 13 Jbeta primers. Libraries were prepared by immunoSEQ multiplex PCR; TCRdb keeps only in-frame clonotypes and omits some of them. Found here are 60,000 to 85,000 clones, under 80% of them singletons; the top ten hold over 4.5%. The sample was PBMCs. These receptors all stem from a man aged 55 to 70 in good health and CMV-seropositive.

CDR3 amino acids: CASSQPLGDRGSPLHF. The CDR3 DNA sequence: TGCGCCAGCAGCCAACCTCTTGGGGACAGGGGATCACCCCTCCACTTT. The rearrangement links TRBV4-1 to TRBJ1-6, with 10 bases aligning to TRBD1. The CDR3 is 16 amino acids. Germline V gives CDR1 MGHRA, CDR2 YSYEKL. V shed 2 bases and J 10 bases; nucleotides not matched to a gene: 8.

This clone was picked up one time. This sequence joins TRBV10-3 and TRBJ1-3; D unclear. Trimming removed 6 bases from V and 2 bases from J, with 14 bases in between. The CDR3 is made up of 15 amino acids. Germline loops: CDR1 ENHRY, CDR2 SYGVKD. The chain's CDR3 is CAIRPVADTGNTIYF. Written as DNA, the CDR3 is TGTGCCATCAGGCCTGTTGCGGATACTGGAAACACCATATATTTT.

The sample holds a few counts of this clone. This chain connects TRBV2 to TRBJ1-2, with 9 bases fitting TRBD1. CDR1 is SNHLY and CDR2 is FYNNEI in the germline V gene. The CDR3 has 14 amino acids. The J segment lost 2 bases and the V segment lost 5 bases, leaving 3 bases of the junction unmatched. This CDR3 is CASSLQGANYGYTF. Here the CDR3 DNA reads TGTGCCAGCAGTCTACAGGGGGCAAACTATGGCTACACCTTC.

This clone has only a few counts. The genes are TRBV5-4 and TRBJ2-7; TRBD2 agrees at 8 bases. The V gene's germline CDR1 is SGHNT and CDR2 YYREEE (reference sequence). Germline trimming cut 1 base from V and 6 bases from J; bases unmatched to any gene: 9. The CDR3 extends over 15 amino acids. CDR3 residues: CASSLSSGNLGEQYF. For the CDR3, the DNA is TGTGCCAGCAGCTTGAGTAGCGGGAACTTGGGCGAGCAGTACTTC.

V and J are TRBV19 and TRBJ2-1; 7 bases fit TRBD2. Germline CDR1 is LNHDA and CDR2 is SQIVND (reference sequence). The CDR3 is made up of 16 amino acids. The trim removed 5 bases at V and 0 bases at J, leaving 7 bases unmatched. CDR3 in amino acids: CASSPREAGSYNEQFF. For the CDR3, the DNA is TGTGCCAGTAGTCCCCGGGAGGCTGGCTCCTACAATGAGCAGTTCTTC.

The CDR3, as DNA: TGTGCCAGCAGTGAATGGGGACAGGGGGCGAGAGCTGAGCAGTTCTTC. This translates into CASSEWGQGARAEQFF. The chain recombines TRBV6-1 with TRBJ2-1; 12 nucleotides agree with TRBD1. Germline V gene data show CDR1 as MNHNS and CDR2 as SASEGT. The length of the CDR3 is 16 residues. After removal of 2 bases from V and 9 bases from J, the junction contained 8 bases not matched to a gene.

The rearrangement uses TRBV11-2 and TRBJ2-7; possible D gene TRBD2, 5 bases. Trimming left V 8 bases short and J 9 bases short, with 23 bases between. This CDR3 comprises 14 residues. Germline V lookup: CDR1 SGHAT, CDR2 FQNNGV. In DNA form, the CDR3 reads TGTGCCAGCGCCACGGGAACAGCCGACCGGGGGCAGTACTTC. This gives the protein CASATGTADRGQYF.